Presented here are 11 T cell receptor beta chains from one specimen sequenced in a study of blood T cell repertoires in COVID-19. Here immunoSEQ multiplex PCR was the method, and the copy in TCRdb shows in-frame clones only, minus some. The table has roughly 170,000 clones, more than 80% seen once. Sequencing was carried out using PBMCs or T cells enriched from blood (not recorded which). All receptors come from a man aged 50 or older who had recovered from COVID-19.

This chain uses TRBV27 with TRBJ2-1; 8 bases line up with TRBD2. Germline CDR1 reads MNHEY; CDR2 reads SMNVEV (reference sequence). V gave up 3 bases and J gave up 7 bases; unmatched junction bases: 14. This CDR3 contains 17 residues. DNA for the CDR3: TGTGCCAGCAGTTTCGGGTTCGGGGGACTAGGGATTAATGAGCAGTTCTTC. Amino acids: CASSFGFGGLGINEQFF.

The chain combines TRBV6-5 with TRBJ2-7; D possibly corresponds to TRBD2 (6 bases). Per the germline V gene, CDR1 is MNHEY and CDR2 is SVGAGI. Trimming took off 2 bases at V and 3 bases at J, with 14 bases between the two ends. The CDR3 consists of 15 residues. Here the CDR3 DNA reads TGTGCCAGCAGTTACGCCGGGGGTCCATACTACGAGCAGTACTTC. It specifies CASSYAGGPYYEQYF.

The rearrangement joins TRBV1 to TRBJ2-7; TRBD2, the D gene given by the table, was not confirmed from the DNA. TRBV1 is tagged as a pseudogene. This CDR3 is 13 amino acids long. CDR3 loop: CTSSAGLRYEQYF. The CDR3 DNA follows: TGCACCAGCAGCGCGGGACTACGATACGAGCAGTACTTC.

The V call is TRBV27, the J call TRBJ1-2; no firm D call. The CDR3 totals 15 residues. Germline lookup yields CDR1 MNHEY and CDR2 SMNVEV (reference sequence). Trimming took off 5 bases at V and 5 bases at J, with 18 bases between the two ends. CDR3 in DNA: TGTGCCAGCAGTACCCATAAAACACGGGGATATGGCTACACCTTC. It specifies CASSTHKTRGYGYTF.

The V call is TRBV7-9, the J call TRBJ2-7, with TRBD1 as a possible D gene (5 bases). The CDR3 is 15 amino acids. Germline CDR1 reads SEHNR; CDR2 reads FQNEAQ (reference sequence). Trimming left V 5 bases short and J 3 bases short, with 17 bases between. CDR3 nucleotides: TGTGCCAGCAGCGCCCCGTCAGGGAAGGGCTACGAGCAGTACTTC. Its translation is CASSAPSGKGYEQYF.

This clone was seen only once. The chain links TRBV5-6 to TRBJ2-3; 11 bases map to TRBD2. This CDR3 has 19 residues. Germline V gene sequence: CDR1 SGHDT, CDR2 YYEEEE. Unmatched junction bases numbered 15, after V lost 6 bases and J lost 0 bases. CDR3 DNA sequence: TGTGCCAGCACCCGTCCCTTTAGCGGGGGGGCAGCTAGCACAGATACGCAGTATTTT. Translated: CASTRPFSGGAASTDTQYF.

Note on this clone: Other DNA sequences within the sample encode an identical CDR3. Here the CDR3 DNA reads TGTGCCAGCAGTTTAACAGGGAGCAATCAGCCCCAGCATTTT. It encodes CASSLTGSNQPQHF. The genes are TRBV27 and TRBJ1-5, with D perhaps TRBD1 (6 bases). The germline V gene encodes CDR1 MNHEY and CDR2 SMNVEV (reference sequence). This CDR3 contains 14 residues. The V gene lost 2 bases and the J gene lost 1 base, with 6 bases spanning the gap.

V is TRBV7-9 and J is TRBJ1-2, with TRBD1 matching over 9 bases. Losses at the gene ends were 5 bases for V and 5 bases for J; bases not matched to a gene: 9. The CDR3 runs 15 residues. Per the germline V gene, CDR1 is SEHNR and CDR2 is FQNEAQ (reference sequence). The CDR3 is CASSQPGTGKYGYTF. The CDR3 nucleotides read TGTGCCAGCAGCCAACCCGGGACAGGGAAGTATGGCTACACCTTC.

The chain uses TRBV21-1 and TRBJ1-1. TRBV21-1 corresponds to a pseudogene. This CDR3 region has 17 residues. The CDR3 DNA is TGTGCCAGCAGCAAAAGGGACGCGCGGGGGCGGAACACTGAAGCTTTCTTT. Amino acids: CASSKRDARGRNTEAFF.

The genes are TRBV7-9 and TRBJ2-3; weak D call: TRBD2 (6 bases). V was pared by 5 bases and J by 4 bases, with 16 bases between. Looked up from germline, CDR1 is SEHNR and CDR2 is FQNEAQ (reference sequence). The CDR3 sequence is 15 residues long. The CDR3 region is CASSQLALRPDTQYF. For the CDR3, the DNA is TGTGCCAGCAGCCAACTAGCCCTCAGACCAGATACGCAGTATTTT.

The chain has TRBV6-5 and TRBJ1-2; 7 bases line up with TRBD1. Trimming at V came to 4 bases and at J to 2 bases, leaving 7 bases not matched to a gene. CDR3 size: 15 residues. Germline CDR1 is MNHEY and CDR2 is SVGAGI. For the CDR3, the DNA is TGTGCCAGCAGTTCCCCTCGGGACAGCAACTATGGCTACACCTTC. This encodes CASSSPRDSNYGYTF.